The clone carrying this T cell receptor beta chain was detected only a few times. CDR1 is LGHNA, CDR2 YSLEER, per germline. The CDR3 runs 16 residues. V dropped 3 bases and J dropped 5; count of bases not matched to a gene: 7. TCRdb passed the RT-PCR reads through MiXCR, listing each CDR3 protein once. This sample has 390,000 or so distinct CDR3 sequences, with 16% found just once. The sample comes from a study of patients and donors after allogeneic stem cell transplantation. J is TRBJ2-7 and V is TRBV4-3; TRBD2 agrees at 13 bases. Source material: blood, either unsorted or a sorted T cell fraction (not recorded which). The TCR was taken from a human donor who was either an allogeneic HSCT recipient or a stem cell or donor lymphocyte infusion donor (not recorded which). It is not recorded whose cells these are; they may come from a transplant donor. For the CDR3, the DNA is TGCGCCAGCAGCCAGAGGACTAGCGGGGGCCTCGACGAGCAGTACTTC. Residues: CASSQRTSGGLDEQYF.